This T cell receptor (beta chain) was captured in a study of shared clonotypes between healthy human individuals. CDR1 is MGHRA, CDR2 YSYEKL, per germline. The CDR3 length is 15 residues. The ends lost 3 bases at V and 4 bases at J; junction bases unmatched: 7. CD8 cells classed as naive were CD45RO-negative and positively selected for CCR7, excluding terminally differentiated effector memory CD45RA+ cells. Per sorted-subset replicate PCR, input was approximately 0.2 ug DNA, representing tens of thousands of T cell genomes. Profiling relied on immunoSEQ multiplex PCR, and the TCRdb table lists in-frame clones only, not all of them. The table lists about 2 million clones, about 95% of them singletons. In this sample, this clone turned up a few times. Antigen specificity is unknown. This specimen includes other DNA sequences encoding the same CDR3. Study results and caveats: It was only blood that was sampled, and tissue repertoires likely differ. The study's rarefaction showed incomplete sorted-subset sequencing despite large depth.

The sample was naive CD8+ T cells sorted from blood. This sequence joins TRBV4-1 and TRBJ2-7; 9 nucleotides line up with TRBD1. This receptor was obtained from a man aged 18 to 29 in good health. The CDR3 DNA sequence: TGCGCCAGCAGCCAGACGGGACAGGGAGGGTACGAGCAGTACTTC. Its translation is CASSQTGQGGYEQYF.